This T cell receptor beta chain appears in the sequencing data of a study of blood T cell repertoires in COVID-19. In the study overall: Sites across the United States, Italy and Spain contributed samples from acute and convalescent COVID-19. Sources were T cells, B-cell-depleted T cells, or PBMCs; the material itself was cDNA or gDNA.

The germline V and J ends were trimmed by 7 bases and 7 bases, with 17 bases remaining between them. The CDR3 sequence is 13 residues long. The germline V gene encodes CDR1 SGHTA and CDR2 FQGNSA. Source study methods: How many nucleated cells were present was estimated from reference gene primer amplification. Only in-frame clones appear in the TCRdb table, and some are missing; sequencing was by immunoSEQ multiplex PCR. V and J calls and clone size are those listed in that table; D and trimming were worked out from the DNA. The repertoire consists of some 70,000 clones, with nearly 90% occurring once and the leading ten covering 5.3%.

The chain recombines TRBV7-2 with TRBJ2-7, with D perhaps TRBD2 (5 bases). This clonotype was obtained from a middle-aged man with acute or convalescent COVID-19. Sample: peripheral blood. In DNA, the CDR3 is TGTGCCAGCACCCTCGGCGGGTTTGAAGAGCAGTACTTC. Its protein is CASTLGGFEEQYF.